The source of this T cell receptor beta chain is a study of regulatory T cells in long-lasting Graves disease (dated by TCRdb to about 2021). Background for the entire study: Persistent Graves' disease was defined as antithyroid drug treatment for over 5 years with persistently positive TSH receptor autoantibodies. A total of roughly 33 samples underwent TCR sequencing: about 13 from persistent and about 20 from newly diagnosed Graves' disease patients. The study was registered as a clinical trial and conducted in China. Persistent Graves' disease patients were compared with newly diagnosed Graves' disease patients by peripheral blood TCR sequencing and RNA sequencing. On average, persistent Graves' disease patients in the clinical cohort had been on antithyroid drugs for approximately 10 years. The study at large found these results: Preferential use of TRBV28, TRBJ1-2 and TRBJ2-5 was observed in persistent disease, whereas TRBV20-1 and TRBJ2-1 were favored in newly diagnosed disease. The study examined only peripheral blood because the primary lesion, thyroid tissue, could not be accessed. The small sample size was acknowledged by the authors as a limitation that may reduce accuracy. Patients with persistent disease shared more public clonotypes (around 3,000) than newly diagnosed patients did (nearly 1,000). Compared with newly diagnosed patients, persistent Graves' disease patients had lower TCR Shannon entropy and fewer highly expanded clones, which suggests clonal expansion. Sequencing and analysis were restricted to the TCR beta chain.

The table lists this clonotype with many counts. What antigen it recognizes has not been identified. One base away there is no much larger clone; base qualities are not given. V is cut back by 1 base and J by 3 bases, with 3 bases in the junction unmatched. The CDR3 sequence holds 15 residues, the cysteine and phenylalanine included. Solely the CDR3 DNA is kept, with 45 bases framed from the first base. Looking up the germline V gene yields CDR1 MGHRA and CDR2 YSYEKL. Receptor libraries were prepared by multiplex PCR. Sequencing was performed on an Illumina HiSeq 4000. To build TCR beta libraries, CDR3 regions were amplified by Arm-PCR using iRepertoire HTBI primers. Gel purification was performed on PCR products prior to sequencing. Regarding the original processing steps: A total of 62 TRBV and 14 TRBJ segments were identified across samples and were used for gene usage analysis of CDR3 amino acid clonotypes. COPE and FqMerger were used to merge the filtered high-quality paired reads into contigs. BLAST was used to align contigs to IMGT TRBV, TRBD and TRBJ reference genes, with CDR3 defined following IMGT. Clonotypes above 0.1% frequency were classified as highly expanded clones. Shannon entropy served as the measure of repertoire diversity, while the Gini coefficient captured V-J evenness. A clonotype found in more than one individual was treated as public. TCRdb reanalyzed the raw reads on its own, using fastp at Q25 for trimming and MiXCR for clone calling, and kept in-frame beta chains. Each CDR3 protein gets just one entry, which takes the most common genes and DNA from the rows behind it. For this entry, the V and J calls and clone size follow TCRdb and not the study's own pipeline. The sample contains approximately 470,000 distinct CDR3 sequences, less than 25% of them found a single time. The top ten hold less than 9% of the sample.

The sample's time point label, in plain terms: persistent/refractory GD, antithyroid drugs over 5 years with positive TRAb. RNA was extracted from PBMCs in TRIzol for both TCR sequencing and RNA sequencing. The diagnosis of Graves' disease followed American Thyroid Association guidelines. The patients came from an endocrinology department in Xi'an, China. Each patient gave approximately 9 milliliters of peripheral blood, collected in an EDTA anticoagulant tube. Ficoll Paque Plus density gradient separation was used to isolate PBMCs, and no additional T cell sorting was done. An Agilent 2100 Bioanalyzer and agarose gel were used to check RNA quality, and a NanoDrop 2000 was used to measure RNA concentration.

The sequence was collected from a female donor with Graves disease. Material: peripheral blood mononuclear cells (PBMCs), obtained when the disease was refractory, from a patient treated with antithyroid drugs. The chain employs TRBV4-1 and TRBJ2-7, with 10 junctional bases fitting TRBD2. The DNA is as follows: TGCGCCAGCAGCCAAGGTCCTAGCGGGAGCTACGAGCAGTACTTC. This gives the protein CASSQGPSGSYEQYF.